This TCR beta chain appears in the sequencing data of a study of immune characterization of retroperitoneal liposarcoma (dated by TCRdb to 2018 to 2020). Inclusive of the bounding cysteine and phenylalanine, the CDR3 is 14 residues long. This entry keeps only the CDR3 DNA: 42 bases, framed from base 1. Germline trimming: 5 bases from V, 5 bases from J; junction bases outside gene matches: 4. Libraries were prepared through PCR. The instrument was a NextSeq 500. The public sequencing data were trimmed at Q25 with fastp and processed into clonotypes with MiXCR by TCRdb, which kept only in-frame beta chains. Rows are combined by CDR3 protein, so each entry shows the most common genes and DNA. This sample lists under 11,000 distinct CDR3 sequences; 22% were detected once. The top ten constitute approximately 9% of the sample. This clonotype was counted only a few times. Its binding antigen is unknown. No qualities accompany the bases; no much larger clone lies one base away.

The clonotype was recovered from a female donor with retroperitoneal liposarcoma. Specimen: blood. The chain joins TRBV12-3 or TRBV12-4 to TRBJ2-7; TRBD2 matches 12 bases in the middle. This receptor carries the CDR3 CASSPTSGRDEQYF. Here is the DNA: TGTGCCAGCAGTCCGACTAGCGGGAGAGACGAGCAGTACTTC.